Following are 12 T cell receptor beta chains from one sample sequenced in a study of blood T cell repertoires in COVID-19. Sequencing used immunoSEQ multiplex PCR; TCRdb keeps in-frame clones, though not all of them. Here the sample spans about 250,000 clones, approximately 92% being singletons. The sequenced sample was PBMCs or T cells enriched from blood (not recorded which). The receptors come from a woman between 18 and 30 years old who had recovered from COVID-19.

This chain connects TRBV2 to TRBJ1-6; no firm D call. The CDR3 has 15 residues. V was shortened by 4 bases and J by 8 bases, with 15 bases between the two germline ends. Germline values: CDR1 SNHLY, CDR2 FYNNEI. This CDR3 reads CASSAIRGRDSPLHF. The CDR3 bases are TGTGCCAGCAGTGCCATAAGAGGTAGAGATTCACCCCTCCACTTT.

V gene TRBV7-8 combines with J gene TRBJ2-5; a possible D gene is TRBD2 (5 bases). Germline V gene data show CDR1 as SGHVS and CDR2 as FQNEAQ. The CDR3 extends over 13 amino acids. Deletions cut 6 bases from V and 0 bases from J, with 8 bases between. DNA of the CDR3: TGTGCCAGCAGTTCCGGGAACCAAGAGACCCAGTACTTC. This codes for CASSSGNQETQYF.

The V call is TRBV6-5, the J call TRBJ2-5; 7 nucleotides agree with TRBD2. Trimming took 8 bases from V and 0 from J; bases not matched to a gene: 9. The CDR3 is 15 residues long. Looked up from germline, CDR1 is MNHEY and CDR2 is SVGAGI. The CDR3: CASGTAGTNQETQYF. As DNA, the CDR3 is TGTGCCAGCGGTACAGCGGGGACGAACCAAGAGACCCAGTACTTC.

This chain connects TRBV28 to TRBJ1-6, with D unclear. Trimming pared 4 bases from V and 11 bases from J, leaving 15 bases between. The V gene's germline CDR1 is MDHEN and CDR2 SYDVKM. The CDR3 is made up of 14 amino acids. CDR3 nucleotide sequence: TGTGCCAGCAGTTCCCCGGGTGGGGAGCCACCCCTCCACTTT. It translates to CASSSPGGEPPLHF.

The rearrangement joins TRBV6-2 or TRBV6-3 to TRBJ2-1; TRBD2 matches 12 bases. Losses at the gene ends were 0 bases for V and 6 bases for J; bases not matched to a gene: 3. The V gene's germline CDR1 is MNHEY and CDR2 SVGEGT. This CDR3 is 16 amino acids long. The CDR3 bases are TGTGCCAGCAGTTACTCTACTAGCGGGGGGTTCAATGAGCAGTTCTTC. Its protein product is CASSYSTSGGFNEQFF.

The V call is TRBV30, the J call TRBJ1-2; D not resolved. CDR3 size: 12 residues. Looked up from germline, CDR1 is GTSNPN and CDR2 is SVGIG (reference sequence). Trimming removed 4 bases from V and 7 bases from J, with 13 bases in between. CDR3 in amino acids: CAWKAGVLGYTF. The CDR3 bases are TGTGCCTGGAAAGCCGGGGTTCTTGGCTACACCTTC.

This clone was recorded a few times. This chain uses TRBV4-1 with TRBJ2-7; 9 bases match TRBD2. This CDR3 contains 15 residues. CDR1 MGHRA and CDR2 YSYEKL come from the germline V gene. The V and J ends lost 0 bases and 6 bases, in that order; junction bases with no gene match: 6. Here the CDR3 reads CASSQDQGLAAEQYF. The CDR3, as DNA: TGCGCCAGCAGCCAAGATCAGGGACTAGCTGCCGAGCAGTACTTC.

The V gene is TRBV6-1, the J gene TRBJ1-5, with D maybe TRBD1 (6 bases). Looked up from germline, CDR1 is MNHNS and CDR2 is SASEGT. Trimming left V 0 bases short and J 7 bases short, with 10 bases between. The CDR3 runs to 14 residues. The CDR3 nucleotides are TGTGCCAGCAGTGAAGCCCAGGGGATCCAGCCCCAGCATTTT. Its translation is CASSEAQGIQPQHF.

The chain uses TRBV12-3 or TRBV12-4 and TRBJ2-7; TRBD1 is a possible D gene (6 bases). The V end lost 5 bases, the J end lost 6 bases, and 11 bases lay between the germline ends. The CDR3 has 12 residues. The CDR3 protein is CASSRNRAEQYF. CDR3 DNA: TGTGCCAGCAGTAGGAACAGGGCCGAGCAGTACTTC.

Only a few counts were recorded for this clone. The rearrangement joins TRBV7-2 to TRBJ2-1; 12 bases are shared with TRBD2. The germline CDR1 and CDR2 sequences are SGHTA and FQGNSA. This CDR3 spans 16 amino acids. The V gene end was trimmed by 5 bases and the J gene end by 1 base; junction bases not matched to a gene: 3. DNA for the CDR3: TGTGCCAGCAGCGTTCTAGCGGGGGGGTCCTACAATGAGCAGTTCTTC. Its protein product is CASSVLAGGSYNEQFF.

The rearrangement uses TRBV25-1 and TRBJ2-2, with 8 bases identical to TRBD2. The V gene end was trimmed by 5 bases and the J gene end by 0 bases; junction bases not matched to a gene: 2. In germline, CDR1 is MGHDK, CDR2 SYGVNS. This CDR3 has 15 amino acids. The CDR3 loop is CASSIAGTNTGELFF. The CDR3, as DNA: TGTGCCAGCAGTATAGCGGGGACGAACACCGGGGAGCTGTTTTTT.

The chain employs TRBV6-6 and TRBJ1-2, with D hard to call. Trimming left V 10 bases short and J 14 bases short, with 20 bases between. In germline, CDR1 is MNHNY, CDR2 SVGAGI (reference sequence). The CDR3 has 11 residues. In nucleotides, the CDR3 is TGTGCCAACCCAGGAGGGCCCACTAAAACCTTC. It encodes CANPGGPTKTF.